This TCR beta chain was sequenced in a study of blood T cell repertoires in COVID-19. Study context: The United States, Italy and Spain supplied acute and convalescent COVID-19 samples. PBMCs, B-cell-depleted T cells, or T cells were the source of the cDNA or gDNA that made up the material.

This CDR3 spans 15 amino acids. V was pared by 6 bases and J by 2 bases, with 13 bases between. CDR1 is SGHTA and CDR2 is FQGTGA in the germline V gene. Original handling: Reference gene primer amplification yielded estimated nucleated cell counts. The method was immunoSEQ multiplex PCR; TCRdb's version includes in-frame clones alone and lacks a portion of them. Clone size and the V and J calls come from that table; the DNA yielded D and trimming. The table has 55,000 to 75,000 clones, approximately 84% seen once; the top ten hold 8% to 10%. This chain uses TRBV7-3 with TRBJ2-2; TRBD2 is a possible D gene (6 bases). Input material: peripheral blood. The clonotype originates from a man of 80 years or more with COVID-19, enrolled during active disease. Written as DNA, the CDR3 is TGTGCCAGCAGTGGGCAGGGAGGAAACACCGGGGAGCTGTTTTTT. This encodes CASSGQGGNTGELFF.